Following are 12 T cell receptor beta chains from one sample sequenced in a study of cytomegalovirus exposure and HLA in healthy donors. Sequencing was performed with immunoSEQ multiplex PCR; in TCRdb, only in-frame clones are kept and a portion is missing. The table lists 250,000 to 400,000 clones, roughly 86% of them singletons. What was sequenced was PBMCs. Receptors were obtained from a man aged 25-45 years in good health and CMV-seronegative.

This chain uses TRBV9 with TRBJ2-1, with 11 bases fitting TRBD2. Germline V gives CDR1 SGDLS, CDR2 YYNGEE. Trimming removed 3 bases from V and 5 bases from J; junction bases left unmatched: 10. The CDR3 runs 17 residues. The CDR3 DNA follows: TGTGCCAGCAGCGACCAACCACTAGCGGGGGAGCACAATGAGCAGTTCTTC. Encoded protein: CASSDQPLAGEHNEQFF.

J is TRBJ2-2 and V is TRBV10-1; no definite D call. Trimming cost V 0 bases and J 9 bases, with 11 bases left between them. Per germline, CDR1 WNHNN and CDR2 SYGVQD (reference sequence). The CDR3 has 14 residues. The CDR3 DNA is TGCGCCAGCAGTGAGTCAAGTGTGGCCCGGGAGCTGTTTTTT. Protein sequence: CASSESSVARELFF.

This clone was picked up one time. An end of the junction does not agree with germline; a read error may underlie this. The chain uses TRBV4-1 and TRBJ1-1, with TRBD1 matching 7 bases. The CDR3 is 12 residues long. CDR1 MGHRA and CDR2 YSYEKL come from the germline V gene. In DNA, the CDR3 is TGCGCCAGCAGCCAAGTGGGCGTGGGACAGCAATTT. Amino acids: CASSQVGVGQQF.

DNA for the CDR3: TGTGCCAGCACCACAAATCGGGGGTCTGAAGCTTTCTTT. Its protein product is CASTTNRGSEAFF. The J gene is TRBJ1-1, the V gene TRBV27, with TRBD1 as a possible D gene (5 bases). The germline gives CDR1 MNHEY, CDR2 SMNVEV (reference sequence). The CDR3 runs to 13 residues. V was cut by 7 bases and J by 6 bases, with 15 bases left in between.

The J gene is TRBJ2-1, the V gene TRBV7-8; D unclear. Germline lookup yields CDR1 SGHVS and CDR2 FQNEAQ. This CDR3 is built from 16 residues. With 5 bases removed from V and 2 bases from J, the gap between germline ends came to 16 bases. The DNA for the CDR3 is TGTGCCAGCAGCCCCCTCCGACTCCCTACCTACAATGAGCAGTTCTTC. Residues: CASSPLRLPTYNEQFF.

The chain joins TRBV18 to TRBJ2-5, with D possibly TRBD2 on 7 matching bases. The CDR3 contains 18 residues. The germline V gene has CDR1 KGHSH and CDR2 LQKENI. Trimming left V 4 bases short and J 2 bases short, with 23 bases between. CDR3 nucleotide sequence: TGTGCCAGCTCACTTACGACGGGGGGCAGGGGAAATCAAGAGACCCAGTACTTC. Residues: CASSLTTGGRGNQETQYF.

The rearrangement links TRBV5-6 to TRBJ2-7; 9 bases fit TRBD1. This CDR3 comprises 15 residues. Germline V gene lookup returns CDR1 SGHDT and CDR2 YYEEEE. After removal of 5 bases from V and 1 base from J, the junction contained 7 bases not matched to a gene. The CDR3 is CASRYTGQGSYEQYF. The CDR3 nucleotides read TGTGCCAGCAGATACACGGGACAGGGTTCCTACGAGCAGTACTTC.

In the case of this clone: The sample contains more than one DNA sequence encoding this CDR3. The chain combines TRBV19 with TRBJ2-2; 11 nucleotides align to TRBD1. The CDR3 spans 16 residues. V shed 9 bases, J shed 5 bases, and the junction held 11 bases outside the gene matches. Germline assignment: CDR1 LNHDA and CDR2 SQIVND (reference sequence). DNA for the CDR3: TGTGCCAGCAGACCAGGACAGGGGGCAAATACCGGGGAGCTGTTTTTT. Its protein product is CASRPGQGANTGELFF.

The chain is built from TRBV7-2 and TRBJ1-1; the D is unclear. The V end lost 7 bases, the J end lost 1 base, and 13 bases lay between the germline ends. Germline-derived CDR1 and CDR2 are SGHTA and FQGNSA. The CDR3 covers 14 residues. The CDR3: CASMPPGGNTEAFF. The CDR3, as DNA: TGTGCCAGCATGCCTCCGGGAGGGAACACTGAAGCTTTCTTT.

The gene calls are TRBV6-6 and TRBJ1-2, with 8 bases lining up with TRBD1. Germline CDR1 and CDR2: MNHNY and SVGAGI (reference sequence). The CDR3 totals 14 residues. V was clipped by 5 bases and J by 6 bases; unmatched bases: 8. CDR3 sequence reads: CASSLTTGADGYTF. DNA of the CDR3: TGTGCCAGCAGTCTAACGACAGGGGCGGATGGCTACACCTTC.

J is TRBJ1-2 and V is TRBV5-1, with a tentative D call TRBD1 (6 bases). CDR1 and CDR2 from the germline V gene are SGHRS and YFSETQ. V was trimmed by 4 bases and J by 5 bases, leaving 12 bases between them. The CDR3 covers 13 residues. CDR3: CASSKDTGYGYTF. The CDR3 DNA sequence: TGCGCCAGCAGCAAAGACACAGGGTATGGCTACACCTTC.

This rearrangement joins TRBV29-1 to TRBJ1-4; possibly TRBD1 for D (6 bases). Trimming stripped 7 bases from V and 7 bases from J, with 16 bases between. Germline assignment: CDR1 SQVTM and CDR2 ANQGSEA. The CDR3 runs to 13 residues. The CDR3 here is CSGGGGAGEKLFF. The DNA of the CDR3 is TGCAGCGGGGGCGGGGGGGCCGGTGAAAAACTGTTTTTT. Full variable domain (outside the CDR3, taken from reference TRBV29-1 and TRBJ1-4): SAVISQKPSRDICQRGTSLTIQCQVDSQVTMMFWYRQQPGQSLTLIATANQGSEATYESGFVIDKFPISRPNLTFSTLTVSNMSPEDSSIYLCSGGGGAGEKLFFGSGTQLSVL.